Below are 15 T cell receptor beta chains sequenced from a single sample in a study of T cells after yellow fever vaccination. TCRdb reanalysed the 5' RACE reads using MiXCR and keeps one entry per CDR3 protein. The data contain around 350,000 distinct CDR3 sequences, around 10% of them seen just once; the ten biggest clones take up around 18%. The material was PBMCs, obtained on the day of the first yellow fever vaccination. The receptors were sampled from a man younger than 30 who received the YFV17D yellow fever vaccine.

The chain carries TRBV4-3 and TRBJ2-2; TRBD2 might be the D (5 bases). The CDR3 has 15 amino acids. Per germline, CDR1 LGHNA and CDR2 YSLEER. V lost 0 bases, J lost 4 bases, and 9 bases lay in between. CDR3 sequence (DNA): TGCGCCAGCAGCCAAGATCCCGGGGTCACCGGGGAGCTGTTTTTT. Amino acids: CASSQDPGVTGELFF.

The chain joins TRBV5-6 to TRBJ1-5; TRBD1 might be the D (6 bases). Germline V gives CDR1 SGHDT, CDR2 YYEEEE. The CDR3 is made up of 17 amino acids. Trimming took 0 bases from V and 3 from J, leaving 16 bases between them. The CDR3 here is CASSLAANRVDNQPQHF. CDR3 nucleotides: TGTGCCAGCAGCTTGGCAGCGAACAGGGTTGACAATCAGCCCCAGCATTTT.

The chain combines TRBV5-3 with TRBJ1-5; D perhaps matches TRBD1 (6 bases). TRBV5-3 is an open reading frame, and its role is uncertain. The CDR3 length is 15 residues. Trimming stripped 4 bases from V and 3 bases from J, with 14 bases between. For the CDR3, the DNA is TGTGCCAGAAGCCGCACAGGGAGCCCCAATCAGCCCCAGCATTTT. This sequence encodes CARSRTGSPNQPQHF.

V usage is TRBV12-3 or TRBV12-4 and J usage is TRBJ1-3; possible D gene TRBD1, 5 bases. Trimming pared 6 bases from V and 0 bases from J, leaving 27 bases between. The CDR3 contains 20 residues. CDR3 DNA sequence: TGTGCCAGCAGCTCAGCCCCCGAGATGGCGGGACTTTACTCTGGAAACACCATATATTTT. Translated: CASSSAPEMAGLYSGNTIYF.

This clonotype appeared a single time. The chain couples TRBV6-5 to TRBJ2-7, with 8 positions matching TRBD1. CDR1 is MNHEY, CDR2 SVGAGI, per germline. There are 16 residues in the CDR3. V dropped 2 bases and J dropped 2; count of bases not matched to a gene: 8. This CDR3 reads CASSYGQGAAPYEQYV. The CDR3, as DNA: TGTGCCAGCAGTTACGGGCAGGGGGCCGCCCCCTACGAGCAGTACGTC.

The chain carries TRBV9 and TRBJ1-4; 7 bases match TRBD1. J gave up 5 bases and V 4 bases, and 8 bases lay outside the gene matches. The germline V gene has CDR1 SGDLS and CDR2 YYNGEE. CDR3 length: 15 amino acids. CDR3 in DNA: TGTGCCAGCAGCAGATCAGGGGGTACGAATGAAAAACTGTTTTTT. Its translation is CASSRSGGTNEKLFF.

This clonotype was counted between two and nine times. The chain couples TRBV12-3 or TRBV12-4 to TRBJ2-1, with 13 positions matching TRBD2. V was clipped by 3 bases and J by 10 bases; unmatched bases: 6. The CDR3 runs 15 residues. CDR3 sequence (DNA): TGTGCCAGCAGTTTGCGACTAGCGGGGGGTATGGAGCAGTTCTTC. It codes for CASSLRLAGGMEQFF.

This clonotype was detected a few times. The chain recombines TRBV5-1 with TRBJ2-3, with 9 bases that match TRBD1. Looked up from germline, CDR1 is SGHRS and CDR2 is YFSETQ. The CDR3 totals 15 residues. The ends lost 4 bases at V and 3 bases at J; junction bases unmatched: 6. The CDR3, as DNA: TGCGCCAGCAGCGACACGGGACAGGGAACAGATACGCAGTATTTT. This translates into CASSDTGQGTDTQYF.

This clonotype occurred many times. J is TRBJ1-5 and V is TRBV7-9, with D uncertain. This CDR3 contains 13 residues. Germline CDR1 SEHNR, CDR2 FQNEAQ (reference sequence). Trimming left V 6 bases short and J 4 bases short, with 10 bases between. CDR3 loop: CASSLPGNQPQHF. CDR3 nucleotide sequence: TGTGCCAGCAGTCTTCCGGGGAATCAGCCCCAGCATTTT.

The genes are TRBV11-3 and TRBJ2-3, with a tentative D call TRBD1 (5 bases). Germline loops: CDR1 SGHNT, CDR2 YENEEA. The CDR3 length is 14 residues. V was pared by 6 bases and J by 7 bases, with 17 bases between. The CDR3 is CASSRGTADHTQYF. The CDR3 region has the DNA TGTGCCAGCAGTAGGGGTACCGCCGATCATACGCAGTATTTT.

This chain uses TRBV20-1 with TRBJ2-5; D unclear. With 6 bases removed from V and 5 bases from J, the gap between germline ends came to 16 bases. This CDR3 is 13 amino acids long. CDR1 DFQATT and CDR2 SNEGSKA come from the germline V gene (reference sequence). The CDR3 is CSAGKRSLETQYF. CDR3 in DNA: TGCAGTGCCGGAAAGCGATCTTTGGAGACCCAGTACTTC.

The chain joins TRBV5-1 to TRBJ1-1, with unresolved D. The CDR3 has 14 amino acids. V lost 2 bases and J 5 bases, leaving 13 bases between the germline ends. CDR1 and CDR2 from the germline V gene are SGHRS and YFSETQ. The CDR3 nucleotides read TGCGCCAGCAGCTTCTCTGACGCGTGGACTGAAGCTTTCTTT. Translating gives CASSFSDAWTEAFF.

Ten or more counts support this clonotype. This chain links TRBV20-1 with TRBJ2-3; 7 nucleotides agree with TRBD1. The germline CDR1 and CDR2 sequences are DFQATT and SNEGSKA (reference sequence). The trim removed 3 bases at V and 1 base at J, leaving 4 bases unmatched. The CDR3 covers 14 residues. The CDR3 protein is CSASKQGRTDTQYF. In nucleotides, the CDR3 is TGCAGTGCTAGCAAACAGGGGCGCACAGATACGCAGTATTTT.

This clonotype came up many times. V usage is TRBV20-1 and J usage is TRBJ1-5; D is unclear. V was pared by 5 bases and J by 0 bases, with 5 bases between. Germline CDR1 reads DFQATT; CDR2 reads SNEGSKA (reference sequence). CDR3 size: 12 residues. The CDR3 region has the DNA TGCAGTGCTGGAGGTAGCAATCAGCCCCAGCATTTT. Translating it yields CSAGGSNQPQHF.

This chain connects TRBV28 to TRBJ2-2; 7 bases line up with TRBD2. CDR3 length: 15 residues. The J segment lost 2 bases and the V segment lost 9 bases, leaving 9 bases of the junction unmatched. Germline CDR1 MDHEN, CDR2 SYDVKM. The CDR3 spells CASMGDYQNTGELFF. The CDR3 bases are TGTGCCAGTATGGGGGACTACCAAAACACCGGGGAGCTGTTTTTT.